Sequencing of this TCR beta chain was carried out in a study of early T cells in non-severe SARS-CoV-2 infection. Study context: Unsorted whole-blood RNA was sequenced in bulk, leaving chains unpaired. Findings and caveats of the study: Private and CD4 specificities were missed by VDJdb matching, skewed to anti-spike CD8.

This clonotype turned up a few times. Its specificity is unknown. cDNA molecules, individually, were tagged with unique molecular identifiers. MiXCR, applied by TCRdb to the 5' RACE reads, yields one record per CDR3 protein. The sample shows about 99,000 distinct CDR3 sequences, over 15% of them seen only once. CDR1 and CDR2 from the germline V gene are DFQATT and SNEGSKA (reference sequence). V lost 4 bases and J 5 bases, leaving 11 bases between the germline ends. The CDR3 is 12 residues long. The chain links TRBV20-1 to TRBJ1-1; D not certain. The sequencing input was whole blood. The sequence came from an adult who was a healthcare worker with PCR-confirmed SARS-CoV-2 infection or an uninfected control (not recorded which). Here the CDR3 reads CSAKKGSTEAFF. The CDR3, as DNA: TGCAGTGCTAAGAAAGGGTCTACTGAAGCTTTCTTT.